A selection of T cell receptor beta chains follows, all from one sample in a study of blood T cell repertoires in COVID-19. This table comes from immunoSEQ multiplex PCR, and its TCRdb copy is limited to in-frame clones, with some not included. The top ten hold roughly 3.9% of the sample, which has 350,000 or so clones, over 85% seen once. The source material was peripheral blood. The receptor set was obtained from an older woman with COVID-19, enrolled during active disease. Both conserved end residues are part of each CDR3. The D gene is left open where the match is weak. Size tells how often a clone was seen (once, few, many) or the class of an expanded clone, and some rows leave it out.

V gene: TRBV27
clone size: -
D gene: TRBD1
J gene: TRBJ1-6
CDR3 DNA: TGTGCCAGCAGACAGGGGGGGAGGCCCCTCCACTTT
CDR3 protein: CASRQGGRPLHF

V gene: TRBV27
clone size: -
D gene: -
J gene: TRBJ1-1
CDR3 DNA: TGTGCCAGCAGTTTAAAGAATAGGGGTGAAGCTTTCTTT
CDR3 protein: CASSLKNRGEAFF

V gene: TRBV7-2
clone size: -
D gene: -
J gene: TRBJ2-1
CDR3 DNA: TGTGCCAGCATCCCCTATGGCGGGGCCGCCTACAATGAGCAGTTCTTC
CDR3 protein: CASIPYGGAAYNEQFF

V gene: TRBV11-1
clone size: -
D gene: -
J gene: TRBJ1-2
CDR3 DNA: TGTGCCAGCAGCTTTTTCCCCTCGGAGGGCAATGGCTACACCTTC
CDR3 protein: CASSFFPSEGNGYTF

V gene: TRBV27
clone size: -
D gene: TRBD1
J gene: TRBJ1-1
CDR3 DNA: TGTGCCGCCCGGGACAGGGGCTCTAACACTGAAGCTTTCTTT
CDR3 protein: CAARDRGSNTEAFF

V gene: TRBV3-1/TRBV3-2
clone size: -
D gene: TRBD1
J gene: TRBJ2-1
CDR3 DNA: TGTGCCAGCAGCCAATTTTCAGGGGGCTTTAATGAGCAGTTCTTC
CDR3 protein: CASSQFSGGFNEQFF

V gene: TRBV5-1
clone size: -
D gene: TRBD1
J gene: TRBJ2-1
CDR3 DNA: TGCGCCAGCAGCACAGGGGGCGTGGAGCAGTTCTTC
CDR3 protein: CASSTGGVEQFF

V gene: TRBV4-2
clone size: -
D gene: -
J gene: TRBJ2-3
CDR3 DNA: TGTGCCAGCAGCCGGCCGGATACGCAGTATTTT
CDR3 protein: CASSRPDTQYF

V gene: TRBV30
clone size: -
D gene: TRBD1
J gene: TRBJ1-1
CDR3 DNA: TGTGCCTGGATCCCCCGGGGGACCGGGACAGCATCCGGGGCTTTCTTT
CDR3 protein: CAWIPRGTGTASGAFF

V gene: TRBV28
clone size: -
D gene: -
J gene: TRBJ1-1
CDR3 DNA: TGTGCCAGCAGTTTGGCAGGTGCCGGGAACACTGAAGCTTTCTTT
CDR3 protein: CASSLAGAGNTEAFF

V gene: TRBV6-5
clone size: once
D gene: -
J gene: TRBJ2-2
CDR3 DNA: TGTGCCAGCCGTTACCGGGGGGCCGCGAACACCGGGGAGCTGTTTTTT
CDR3 protein: CASRYRGAANTGELFF

V gene: TRBV5-1
clone size: -
D gene: -
J gene: TRBJ1-5
CDR3 DNA: TGCGCCAGCAGCCAAACAGGGAACGAACAGCCCCAGCATTTT
CDR3 protein: CASSQTGNEQPQHF

V gene: TRBV7-6
clone size: once
D gene: TRBD1
J gene: TRBJ1-2
CDR3 DNA: TGTGCCAGCAGCAAGGGACAGGGTAACTATGGCTACACCTTC
CDR3 protein: CASSKGQGNYGYTF

V gene: TRBV15
clone size: -
D gene: TRBD1
J gene: TRBJ2-3
CDR3 DNA: TGTGCCACCAGCAGGGGACAGGGCAGAGCAGATACGCAGTATTTT
CDR3 protein: CATSRGQGRADTQYF

V gene: TRBV19
clone size: -
D gene: TRBD1
J gene: TRBJ1-1
CDR3 DNA: TGTGCCAGTAGGTGGGACAGCCTCAAGAACACTGAAGCTTTCTTT
CDR3 protein: CASRWDSLKNTEAFF

V gene: TRBV19
clone size: -
D gene: -
J gene: TRBJ1-5
CDR3 DNA: TGTGCCAGTAGTATCATTTTTGGCAATCAGCCCCAGCATTTT
CDR3 protein: CASSIIFGNQPQHF

V gene: TRBV5-1
clone size: -
D gene: TRBD1
J gene: TRBJ2-1
CDR3 DNA: TGCGCCAGCAGCCCATCGACAGGGTCGCATGAGCAGTTCTTC
CDR3 protein: CASSPSTGSHEQFF

V gene: TRBV7-2
clone size: -
D gene: -
J gene: TRBJ1-5
CDR3 DNA: TGTGCCAGCAGCTTAGGAGGAGATCAGCCCCAGCATTTT
CDR3 protein: CASSLGGDQPQHF

V gene: TRBV19
clone size: -
D gene: -
J gene: TRBJ1-2
CDR3 DNA: TGTGCCAGTAGTACTACAGGGTTGAGAGGCTACACCTTC
CDR3 protein: CASSTTGLRGYTF

V gene: TRBV19
clone size: -
D gene: TRBD1
J gene: TRBJ1-5
CDR3 DNA: TGTGCCAGTAGTACCTACAGGGGGGATCAGCCCCAGCATTTT
CDR3 protein: CASSTYRGDQPQHF

V gene: TRBV9
clone size: -
D gene: TRBD1
J gene: TRBJ2-1
CDR3 DNA: TGTGCCAGCAGCGTAGTGGAGGACAGGAGTGAGCAGTTCTTC
CDR3 protein: CASSVVEDRSEQFF

V gene: TRBV7-3
clone size: few
D gene: TRBD1
J gene: TRBJ1-1
CDR3 DNA: TGTGCCAGCAGCCCGCAAACAGGGGTCACTGAAGCTTTCTTT
CDR3 protein: CASSPQTGVTEAFF

V gene: TRBV21-1
clone size: many
D gene: -
J gene: TRBJ2-3
CDR3 DNA: TGTGCCAGCAGCTTGGGACTAGCGGGGGACGGAGATACGCAGTATTTT
CDR3 protein: CASSLGLAGDGDTQYF